The 9 T cell receptor beta chains below were found in one sample sequenced in a study of blood T cells in healthy people across ages. The authors ran a second PCR of roughly 6 to 11 cycles using a sample-barcoded 5' primer and a J-beta primer mix. TCRdb independently ran MiXCR on the 5' RACE reads; one entry per CDR3 protein. The sample holds some 900,000 distinct CDR3 sequences, under 35% seen once. The sample comprised blood. All receptors derive from a woman older than 75 in good health.

This clonotype was picked up a small number of times. The rearrangement joins TRBV27 to TRBJ1-1, with a weak D call TRBD1 (5 bases). V lost 3 bases, J lost 3 bases, and 8 bases lay in between. The CDR3 loop spans 13 amino acids. Germline CDR1 reads MNHEY; CDR2 reads SMNVEV (reference sequence). The DNA for the CDR3 is TGTGCCAGCAGTTTGGGGGGTCACACTGAAGCTTTCTTT. This gives the protein CASSLGGHTEAFF.

The V gene is TRBV27, the J gene TRBJ1-2; TRBD1 is a possible D gene (5 bases). Germline V gives CDR1 MNHEY, CDR2 SMNVEV (reference sequence). CDR3 size: 13 residues. The germline V and J ends were trimmed by 7 bases and 6 bases, with 15 bases remaining between them. This chain's CDR3 is CASKPKGWDGYTF. CDR3 nucleotide sequence: TGTGCCAGCAAACCAAAGGGGTGGGATGGCTACACCTTC.

In its sample, this clonotype was seen many times. This rearrangement joins TRBV7-9 to TRBJ2-3, with D possibly TRBD1 on 5 matching bases. V gave up 5 bases and J gave up 2 bases, with 20 bases separating them. The CDR3 length is 17 residues. CDR1 is SEHNR and CDR2 is FQNEAQ in the germline V gene (reference sequence). The CDR3 region is CASSPSPPRAPTDTQYF. CDR3 DNA: TGTGCCAGCAGCCCCAGTCCCCCCAGGGCTCCCACAGATACGCAGTATTTT.

This clonotype was recorded at least ten times. The rearrangement links TRBV20-1 to TRBJ2-7, with TRBD1 identical over 9 bases. With 3 bases clipped from V and 6 bases from J, the junction kept 3 bases outside the gene matches. Germline V gene data show CDR1 as DFQATT and CDR2 as SNEGSKA (reference sequence). This CDR3 is built from 12 residues. The CDR3 nucleotides are TGCAGTGCTAGCCGACAGGGGGGCGAGCAGTACTTC. Protein sequence: CSASRQGGEQYF.

This clonotype occurred once. This chain links TRBV6-1 with TRBJ2-1, with D possibly matching TRBD2 (6 bases). Germline V gene sequence: CDR1 MNHNS, CDR2 SASEGT. The CDR3 is made up of 15 amino acids. V lost 1 base to trimming and J lost 0 bases, with 7 bases between them. CDR3 sequence (DNA): TGTGCCAGCAGTGAAGAAGCGGGCTCCTACAATGAGCAGTTCTTC. It codes for CASSEEAGSYNEQFF.

This clonotype was counted at least ten times. The chain uses TRBV4-3 and TRBJ2-5; D is undetermined. The germline V gene has CDR1 LGHNA and CDR2 YSLEER. The CDR3 runs 14 residues. V was pared by 0 bases and J by 4 bases, with 9 bases between. In DNA, the CDR3 is TGCGCCAGCAGCCAAGACCGGGTAGGAGAGACCCAGTACTTC. Amino acids: CASSQDRVGETQYF.

There are a few counts of this clonotype. This chain uses TRBV27 with TRBJ1-3, with TRBD1 matching 10 bases. The length of the CDR3 is 14 residues. CDR1 is MNHEY and CDR2 is SMNVEV in the germline V gene (reference sequence). V was clipped by 3 bases and J by 8 bases; unmatched bases: 4. The CDR3 sequence is CASSLRGQGDTIYF. CDR3 DNA sequence: TGTGCCAGCAGTTTGCGAGGACAGGGGGACACCATATATTTT.

This clonotype was recorded at least ten times. The chain has TRBV6-6 and TRBJ2-5; unclear D gene. This CDR3 is built from 15 residues. The germline gives CDR1 MNHNY, CDR2 SVGAGI (reference sequence). V lost 5 bases, J lost 2 bases, and 15 bases lay in between. CDR3 DNA sequence: TGTGCCAGCAGTCTGACCGGGCAGCCTCAAGAGACCCAGTACTTC. Translated: CASSLTGQPQETQYF.

This clonotype has only one observation. The CDR3 bases are TGTGCCAGCAGCCTCCGGACAGGGAGCTCCTACAATGAGCAGTACTTC. This sequence encodes CASSLRTGSSYNEQYF. The gene calls are TRBV6-6 and TRBJ2-1; 8 bases align to TRBD1. The J call is in doubt because the DNA end fits TRBJ2-7 better. This CDR3 is 16 amino acids long. Germline V CDR1 and CDR2: MNHNY, SVGAGI (reference sequence).